This T cell receptor (beta chain) was retrieved from a study of PD-1 blockade in classical Hodgkin lymphoma. Points from the study as a whole: CD4+ TCR diversity climbed significantly by C4D1, unlike CD8+ TCR diversity.

Assay used: immunoSEQ multiplex PCR; TCRdb lists only in-frame clones, some missing. Here the sample spans tens of thousands of clones, more than 65% being singletons. The CDR3 is made up of 14 amino acids. CDR1 is MNHNS, CDR2 SASEGT, per germline. Trimming cost V 4 bases and J 6 bases; bases outside gene matches: 7. Time point given: cycle 4 day 1 (C4D1), after five to seven weeks of nivolumab. Relapses following autologous stem cell transplantation were seen in all patients, with brentuximab vedotin exposure varying. Concerning this clone: The antigen is unknown.

The specimen was peripheral blood mononuclear cells (PBMCs), collected before the fourth cycle of nivolumab. The rearrangement joins TRBV6-1 to TRBJ2-7, with 9 nucleotides matching TRBD2. This receptor was taken from a human donor with classical Hodgkin lymphoma. The CDR3 nucleotides read TGTGCCAGCAGTGGCCTCGCGGGGGGGCCCGAGCAGTACTTC. Protein sequence: CASSGLAGGPEQYF.